This entry lists 28 T cell receptor beta chains sequenced from one sample in a study of T-cell reconstitution after alpha-beta-depleted transplantation in children. For TCRbeta, the library was prepared with unique molecular identifiers. Each CDR3 protein gets one entry after TCRdb re-called the PCR reads with MiXCR. The table shows some 310,000 distinct CDR3 sequences, with 23% occurring only once. The specimen comprised PBMCs, mostly from graft donor cells, sampled 180 days after TCRalphabeta/CD19-depleted stem cell transplant. The receptor source for this set is a male patient younger than 18 who had a stem cell transplant for acute lymphoblastic leukemia, so the T cells may come from the graft donor.

This clonotype was observed a handful of times. This chain uses TRBV20-1 with TRBJ2-5; TRBD1 matches 7 bases. This CDR3 contains 13 residues. The V gene's germline CDR1 is DFQATT and CDR2 SNEGSKA (reference sequence). V lost 5 bases, J lost 4 bases, and 7 bases stayed unmatched. The CDR3 nucleotides read TGCAGTGCTGCCGGGACAGTGGGAGAGACCCAGTACTTC. Amino acids: CSAAGTVGETQYF.

This clonotype was detected many times. This sequence joins TRBV12-3 or TRBV12-4 and TRBJ2-7, with D uncertain. Trimming removed 2 bases from V and 5 bases from J, with 1 base in between. The CDR3 runs to 10 residues. CDR3 DNA sequence: TGTGCCAGCAGTTTAAACGAGCAGTACTTC. It yields the protein CASSLNEQYF.

V gene TRBV28 combines with J gene TRBJ2-5; 9 bases are a match to TRBD1. The CDR3 is 16 residues long. Looked up from germline, CDR1 is MDHEN and CDR2 is SYDVKM. J lost 2 bases, V lost 3 bases, and 7 bases had no gene match. The CDR3 protein is CASSFLGDRVQETQYF. Here the CDR3 DNA reads TGTGCCAGCAGTTTCTTAGGGGACAGGGTTCAAGAGACCCAGTACTTC.

V is TRBV12-3 or TRBV12-4 and J is TRBJ1-2; D might be TRBD1 (6 bases). The V and J ends lost 0 bases and 8 bases respectively, with 19 bases between them. The CDR3 has 16 amino acids. CDR3 nucleotides: TGTGCCAGCAGTTTAGCGCGGGGGGGCAGTTCCAGAGGCTACACCTTC. Protein sequence: CASSLARGGSSRGYTF.

V usage is TRBV18 and J usage is TRBJ2-3, with D unclear. This CDR3 is 14 amino acids long. Trimming stripped 0 bases from V and 2 bases from J, with 6 bases between. Germline-derived CDR1 and CDR2 are KGHSH and LQKENI. The CDR3 here is CASSPPFPTDTQYF. CDR3 DNA sequence: TGTGCCAGCTCACCACCGTTCCCCACAGATACGCAGTATTTT.

This clonotype was seen repeatedly, ten times or more. The chain recombines TRBV12-3 or TRBV12-4 with TRBJ2-3, with D tentatively TRBD2 (5 bases). Trimming stripped 3 bases from V and 6 bases from J, with 10 bases between. The CDR3 runs to 13 residues. This CDR3 reads CASSLWELDTQYF. DNA of the CDR3: TGTGCCAGCAGTTTGTGGGAGCTGGATACGCAGTATTTT.

This clonotype has a single count. CDR3 protein: CASSHLAGTYNEQFF. In DNA form, the CDR3 reads TGTGCCAGCAGCCACCTAGCGGGCACCTACAATGAGCAGTTCTTC. The chain recombines TRBV14 with TRBJ2-1; 8 nucleotides agree with TRBD2. CDR1 is SGHDN and CDR2 is FVKESK in the germline V gene. There are 15 residues in the CDR3. J lost 2 bases, V lost 3 bases, and 3 bases had no gene match.

The chain joins TRBV7-3 to TRBJ2-3; D call uncertain. Per germline, CDR1 SGHTA and CDR2 FQGTGA. The CDR3 loop spans 13 amino acids. The V and J ends lost 0 bases and 4 bases respectively, with 5 bases between them. This chain's CDR3 is CASSLTTADTQYF. The CDR3 DNA follows: TGTGCCAGCAGCTTAACGACCGCAGATACGCAGTATTTT.

The chain couples TRBV12-3 or TRBV12-4 to TRBJ1-5, with D maybe TRBD1 (6 bases). The CDR3 consists of 14 residues. V lost 6 bases to trimming and J lost 6 bases, with 15 bases between them. The CDR3 DNA is TGTGCCAGCAGGAAACAGGGTGGGGCTCAGCCCCAGCATTTT. It translates to CASRKQGGAQPQHF.

For this clonotype: A read error may produce the germline difference seen at one junction end. This chain uses TRBV6-5 with TRBJ2-1; TRBD1 matches at 7 bases. There are 13 residues in the CDR3. CDR1 and CDR2 from the germline V gene are MNHEY and SVGAGI. DNA of the CDR3: TGTGCCAGCAGTTATGACAGGGCCAATAAGCAGTTCTTC. Translated: CASSYDRANKQFF.

This clonotype has more than one count but fewer than ten. V and J are TRBV5-1 and TRBJ2-7, with a possible D match to TRBD1 (6 bases). V was cut by 4 bases and J by 3 bases, with 11 bases left in between. Germline V lookup: CDR1 SGHRS, CDR2 YFSETQ. This CDR3 comprises 13 residues. DNA of the CDR3: TGCGCCAGCAGCACCGGACAGATCTACGAGCAGTACTTC. It specifies CASSTGQIYEQYF.

This chain links TRBV4-1 with TRBJ2-7; D unclear. The CDR3 has 14 residues. The ends were cut back, 1 base at V and 1 base at J, with 8 bases in the middle. In germline, CDR1 is MGHRA, CDR2 YSYEKL. DNA for the CDR3: TGCGCCAGCAGCCAAGTCGTCCGGTCCTACGAGCAGTACTTC. This codes for CASSQVVRSYEQYF.

The chain joins TRBV27 to TRBJ2-1, with 10 bases lining up with TRBD1. V dropped 7 bases and J dropped 1; count of bases not matched to a gene: 10. Per germline, CDR1 MNHEY and CDR2 SMNVEV (reference sequence). The CDR3 length is 17 residues. The CDR3, as DNA: TGTGCCAGCAAACGGGGTCGGGGACAGGGGTCCTACAATGAGCAGTTCTTC. Its translation is CASKRGRGQGSYNEQFF.

This clonotype appeared a few times. This chain joins TRBV5-6 and TRBJ2-3; 9 bases fit TRBD2. Germline V lookup: CDR1 SGHDT, CDR2 YYEEEE. J was trimmed by 4 bases and V by 4 bases; bases with no gene match: 7. The CDR3 has 15 residues. CDR3: CASSPLAGEADTQYF. The CDR3 DNA reads TGTGCCAGCAGCCCTTTAGCGGGAGAGGCAGATACGCAGTATTTT.

This chain uses TRBV5-1 with TRBJ2-2, with no clear D. From germline, CDR1 is SGHRS and CDR2 YFSETQ. V shed 3 bases and J shed 2 bases, with 14 bases lying between them. CDR3 length: 16 amino acids. CDR3 amino acids: CASSSDLKLNTGELFF. The CDR3 DNA sequence: TGCGCCAGCAGCTCGGACCTCAAACTTAACACCGGGGAGCTGTTTTTT. Based on the CDR3 plus reference TRBV5-1 and TRBJ2-2, the full variable domain is KAGVTQTPRYLIKTRGQQVTLSCSPISGHRSVSWYQQTPGQGLQFLFEYFSETQRNKGNFPGRFSGRQFSNSRSEMNVSTLELGDSALYLCASSSDLKLNTGELFFGEGSRLTVL.

This clonotype was seen more than once but under ten times. The genes are TRBV7-8 and TRBJ2-5; 10 bases match TRBD2. Germline assignment: CDR1 SGHVS and CDR2 FQNEAQ. The CDR3 runs to 18 residues. The ends lost 5 bases at V and 5 bases at J; junction bases unmatched: 17. The CDR3: CASSTQKREGHQGETQYF. In nucleotides, the CDR3 is TGTGCCAGCAGCACCCAAAAGCGGGAGGGGCACCAGGGGGAGACCCAGTACTTC.

This clonotype has more than one count but fewer than ten. The chain recombines TRBV7-3 with TRBJ2-3; D perhaps matches TRBD1 (5 bases). This CDR3 comprises 14 residues. CDR1 and CDR2 from the germline V gene are SGHTA and FQGTGA. V dropped 2 bases and J dropped 3 bases, with 9 bases sitting between them. Written as DNA, the CDR3 is TGTGCCAGCAGCTTAGCCAGGGAAACAGATACGCAGTATTTT. It yields the protein CASSLARETDTQYF.

This chain uses TRBV5-1 with TRBJ2-1; no clear D gene. The V end lost 3 bases, the J end lost 9 bases, and 7 bases lay between the germline ends. Germline CDR1 is SGHRS and CDR2 is YFSETQ. This CDR3 spans 11 amino acids. The CDR3 DNA reads TGCGCCAGCAGCTCGATCTTTGAGCAGTTCTTC. Encoded protein: CASSSIFEQFF.

The gene calls are TRBV2 and TRBJ2-2, with D perhaps TRBD1 (6 bases). Germline values: CDR1 SNHLY, CDR2 FYNNEI. The CDR3 length is 15 residues. Trimming cost V 6 bases and J 3 bases, with 14 bases left between them. This CDR3 is CASRRARGDTGELFF. CDR3 nucleotide sequence: TGTGCCAGCAGGAGGGCCAGGGGAGACACCGGGGAGCTGTTTTTT.

CDR3 protein: CASSLRTSLNEQFF. For the CDR3, the DNA is TGTGCCAGCAGCTTACGGACTAGTTTGAATGAGCAGTTCTTC. The V gene is TRBV7-6, the J gene TRBJ2-1; 7 nucleotides line up with TRBD2. Germline V gene data show CDR1 as SGHVS and CDR2 as FNYEAQ. This CDR3 has 14 residues. V shed 2 bases and J 7 bases; nucleotides not matched to a gene: 5.

This clonotype was observed a handful of times. An end of the junction does not agree with germline; a read error may underlie this. This rearrangement joins TRBV7-3 to TRBJ2-3; the D gene is possibly TRBD2 (5 bases). Germline loops: CDR1 SGHTA, CDR2 FQGTGA. The CDR3 is 14 amino acids. CDR3 bases: TGTGCCAGCAGCTTAAGCGGGTCCACAAATACGCAGTATTTT. Encoded protein: CASSLSGSTNTQYF.

This sequence joins TRBV7-2 and TRBJ2-7; TRBD2 matches at 8 bases. The CDR3 consists of 14 residues. CDR1 and CDR2 from the germline V gene are SGHTA and FQGNSA. The ends lost 5 bases at V and 2 bases at J; junction bases unmatched: 5. This chain's CDR3 is CASSPMGLAYEQYF. CDR3 bases: TGTGCCAGCAGCCCTATGGGACTAGCCTACGAGCAGTACTTC. The full variable domain, with the rest looked up from reference TRBV7-2 and TRBJ2-7, is GAGVSQSPSNKVTEKGKDVELRCDPISGHTALYWYRQSLGQGLEFLIYFQGNSAPDKSGLPSDRFSAERTGGSVSTLTIQRTQQEDSAVYLCASSPMGLAYEQYFGPGTRLTVT.

This rearrangement joins TRBV11-2 to TRBJ2-1, with D uncertain. CDR3 size: 15 residues. Germline CDR1 and CDR2: SGHAT and FQNNGV. V lost 2 bases, J lost 4 bases, and 12 bases lay in between. CDR3 in amino acids: CASSLRYGSYNEQFF. The CDR3 bases are TGTGCCAGCAGCTTACGGTATGGCAGTTACAATGAGCAGTTCTTC. The variable domain in full, completed from reference TRBV11-2 and TRBJ2-1, reads EAGVAQSPRYKIIEKRQSVAFWCNPISGHATLYWYQQILGQGPKLLIQFQNNGVVDDSQLPKDRFSAERLKGVDSTLKIQPAKLEDSAVYLCASSLRYGSYNEQFFGPGTRLTVL.

Only a few counts were recorded for this clonotype. The rearrangement links TRBV5-1 to TRBJ2-3, with a weak D call TRBD2 (6 bases). The length of the CDR3 is 16 residues. V shed 0 bases and J shed 2 bases, with 13 bases lying between them. Germline V lookup: CDR1 SGHRS, CDR2 YFSETQ. CDR3 bases: TGCGCCAGCAGCTTGGGAACGGGAGTCCCCACAGATACGCAGTATTTT. This codes for CASSLGTGVPTDTQYF.

The rearrangement uses TRBV7-3 and TRBJ2-2; 11 bases fit TRBD2. CDR3 size: 14 residues. The ends lost 11 bases at V and 1 base at J; junction bases unmatched: 3. Germline V gene data show CDR1 as SGHTA and CDR2 as FQGTGA. CDR3 bases: TGTGCCGGGGGGACTAGCGGGAACACCGGGGAGCTGTTTTTT. Its protein is CAGGTSGNTGELFF.

The chain couples TRBV21-1 to TRBJ2-2; the table's D call, TRBD1, was not checked against the DNA. TRBV21-1 is given as a pseudogene. This CDR3 has 15 residues. The CDR3 is CASRRGTVNTGELFF. For the CDR3, the DNA is TGTGCCAGCAGGAGGGGAACAGTGAACACCGGGGAGCTGTTTTTT.

V usage is TRBV20-1 and J usage is TRBJ2-7, with D maybe TRBD1 (6 bases). The V end lost 4 bases, the J end lost 2 bases, and 15 bases lay between the germline ends. The CDR3 spans 14 residues. Per germline, CDR1 DFQATT and CDR2 SNEGSKA (reference sequence). CDR3 nucleotides: TGCAGTGCTATGCGGACAGCCTACCCCTACGAGCAGTACTTC. Encoded protein: CSAMRTAYPYEQYF.

The chain recombines TRBV24-1 with TRBJ2-1; D gene unclear. Per the germline V gene, CDR1 is KGHDR and CDR2 is SFDVKD. V gave up 3 bases and J gave up 6 bases, with 11 bases separating them. The CDR3 consists of 14 residues. The CDR3 is CATSDKFYINEQFF. In DNA, the CDR3 is TGTGCCACCAGTGATAAGTTCTATATCAATGAGCAGTTCTTC.